This record concerns one T cell receptor (beta chain) sequence. No antigen is known for it. The record originates from a study of cytomegalovirus exposure and HLA in healthy donors. Study summary: Most donors, 81% of several hundred genotyped, fell in the Caucasian-associated ancestry cluster. Study results and caveats: Some V segments, TRBV6-2 and TRBV6-3 among them, were indistinguishable and were therefore excluded.

Donors likely had unrecorded immune exposures despite being nominally healthy when sampled. Vbeta (60) and Jbeta (13) primers were used in the PCR. This table comes from immunoSEQ multiplex PCR, and its TCRdb copy is limited to in-frame clones, with some not included. The sample carries roughly 140,000 clones, 80% recorded once. The germline CDR1 and CDR2 sequences are LNHDA and SQIVND (reference sequence). V lost 5 bases to trimming and J lost 5 bases, with 18 bases between them. The CDR3 sequence is 15 residues long. The clonotype was recovered from a man aged 35-49 years in good health and CMV-seropositive. The sample consisted of PBMCs. The chain combines TRBV19 with TRBJ2-5, with a possible D match to TRBD1 (6 bases). CDR3 sequence: CASSAAFRGSETQYF. Written as DNA, the CDR3 is TGTGCCAGTAGTGCAGCGTTCAGGGGTTCCGAGACCCAGTACTTC.